This is a list of T cell receptor beta chains from one sample in a study of CD8 T cells in Susac syndrome. A single record per CDR3 protein comes from TCRdb applying MiXCR to the immunoSEQ multiplex PCR reads. The data show 100,000 to 150,000 distinct CDR3 sequences, with 90% to 95% seen just once and approximately 0.12% held by the top ten. Sequencing was carried out using CD4+ T cells from PBMCs. The receptor source for this set is a human donor in good health. CDR3s include the opening cysteine and the closing phenylalanine or tryptophan. Each record gives: D gene, V gene, J gene, clone size, CDR3 DNA, CDR3 protein. A D gene is named only where the DNA matches it firmly. Expanded clones are given a class, and other clones once, few, many or no size at all.

>NA|TRBV5-1|TRBJ1-2|NA
TGCGCCAGCAGCTATGACTGGAACTATGGCTACACCTTC
CASSYDWNYGYTF
>NA|TRBV7-2|TRBJ2-2|NA
TGTGCCACCGAGAGGGTAGCGACCACCGGGGAGCTGTTTTTT
CATERVATTGELFF
>NA|TRBV6-2/TRBV6-3|TRBJ2-7|NA
TGTGCCAGCAGTTTCGCCGACCTTGAGCAGTACTTC
CASSFADLEQYF
>NA|TRBV20-1|TRBJ1-2|NA
TGCAGTGCTAGACTTAACCGGGACACCGAAACTAACTATGGCTACACCTTC
CSARLNRDTETNYGYTF
>NA|TRBV7-9|TRBJ1-1|NA
TGTGCCAGCAGCTTGGTGGGACACGCTTTCTTT
CASSLVGHAFF
>NA|TRBV18|TRBJ1-1|NA
TGTGCCAGCTCAGCGCAGGGTGAAGCTTTCTTT
CASSAQGEAFF
>TRBD1|TRBV28|TRBJ1-5|NA
TGTGCCAGCGGGGCCGGGACAGGGGGCAATCAGCCCCAGCATTTT
CASGAGTGGNQPQHF
>NA|TRBV27|TRBJ1-5|once
TGTGCCAGCAGCCCCTTCCTGAATCAGCCCCAGCATTTT
CASSPFLNQPQHF
>NA|TRBV12-3/TRBV12-4|TRBJ1-5|NA
TGTGCCAGCAGTTTGACAGGTCGTCAGCCCCAGCATTTT
CASSLTGRQPQHF
>NA|TRBV12-3/TRBV12-4|TRBJ1-5|NA
TGTGCCAGCAGTTTACTGGGCAGTAATCAGCCCCAGCATTTT
CASSLLGSNQPQHF
>TRBD1|TRBV20-1|TRBJ2-7|NA
TGCAGTGCTTCACACAGGGGGCGGCCGGTGGGCGTCGAGCAGTACTTC
CSASHRGRPVGVEQYF
>NA|TRBV18|TRBJ2-3|few
TGTGCCAGCTCACCCTCTAGCACAGATACGCAGTATTTT
CASSPSSTDTQYF
>NA|TRBV29-1|TRBJ2-3|NA
TGCAGCGTTCGGGGGAGCTCCTCGGCAGATACGCAGTATTTT
CSVRGSSSADTQYF
>NA|TRBV12-3/TRBV12-4|TRBJ1-5|NA
TGTGCCAGCAGTGTAGAGTACGATCGCAATCAGCCCCAGCATTTT
CASSVEYDRNQPQHF
>NA|TRBV6-2/TRBV6-3|TRBJ1-2|NA
TGTGCCAGCATAGACCCCTCGCGGAGGAGCTACACCTTC
CASIDPSRRSYTF
>NA|TRBV28|TRBJ2-1|NA
TGTGCCAGCAGTACCCTTTCCACGTCCTTCTTC
CASSTLSTSFF
>NA|TRBV2|TRBJ2-1|NA
TGTGCCAGCACCTCCGAAGGGCCGGGGATTGAGCAGTTCTTC
CASTSEGPGIEQFF
>NA|TRBV11-2|TRBJ1-1|NA
TGTGCCAGCAGCTTGTGGGCGGGGGGCGCCGAGGGTGAAGCTTTCTTT
CASSLWAGGAEGEAFF
>NA|TRBV28|TRBJ2-3|NA
TGTGCCAGCAGTACTACGAGAGATACGCAGTATTTT
CASSTTRDTQYF
>TRBD1|TRBV15|TRBJ1-6|NA
TGTGCCACCAGCGGGGACAGGAATTCACCCCTCCACTTT
CATSGDRNSPLHF
>TRBD1|TRBV3-1|TRBJ1-6|NA
TGTGCCAGCAGCCCGACCGGGACAGGGACACCCCTCCACTTT
CASSPTGTGTPLHF
>NA|TRBV27|TRBJ2-1|NA
TGTGCCAGTCGTGATTTAAGACAGGACCACAATGAGCAGTTCTTC
CASRDLRQDHNEQFF
>NA|TRBV12-3/TRBV12-4|TRBJ1-5|NA
TGTGCCAGCAGTTTCAAGGGGGTGCGGAATCAGCCCCAGCATTTT
CASSFKGVRNQPQHF
>NA|TRBV15|TRBJ2-7|NA
TGTGCCACCAGCAGAGAGGGTGGTTATCCCTACGAGCAGTACTTC
CATSREGGYPYEQYF
>NA|TRBV25-1|TRBJ2-3|once
TGTGCCAGCAGTGATAAGCCCCGCACAGATACGCAGTATTTT
CASSDKPRTDTQYF
>NA|TRBV29-1|TRBJ2-7|NA
TGCAGCGTCGCCGGGACCTCCAGGAACTACGAGCAGTACTTC
CSVAGTSRNYEQYF
>NA|TRBV28|TRBJ2-1|NA
TGTGCCAGCAGTAGCCCGGACAGTACCAATGAGCAGTTCTTC
CASSSPDSTNEQFF
>TRBD1|TRBV5-1|TRBJ1-1|NA
TGCGCCAGCGGGACAGATCCTTACACTGAAGCTTTCTTT
CASGTDPYTEAFF
>NA|TRBV7-2|TRBJ2-5|NA
TGTGCCAGCAGCATCCAAGAGACCCAGTACTTC
CASSIQETQYF
>NA|TRBV12-3/TRBV12-4|TRBJ1-1|NA
TGTGCCAGCACTCGCGGACTGGACACTGAAGCTTTCTTT
CASTRGLDTEAFF
>NA|TRBV5-1|TRBJ1-5|NA
TGCGCCAGCAGCTTGGAGGGGCCGTATCAGCCCCAGCATTTT
CASSLEGPYQPQHF